This TCR beta chain was profiled in a study of human T cells and chemical hapten exposure. Study information: Per-sample TCR yield variation was attributed mainly to small pooled library volume differences.

The CDR3 is made up of 15 amino acids. The germline V gene has CDR1 SGHDT and CDR2 YYEEEE. Trimming at V came to 0 bases and at J to 5 bases, leaving 5 bases not matched to a gene. The sample's time point: pre-sensitization, week 0. Specified treatment: therapeutic diphenylcyclopropenone sensitization with weekly scalp DPC. Source study methods: Sample TCR totals centred on a median of about 100,000, ranging about 20,000 to 690,600. Via MiXCR, TCRdb re-called the RACE reads, giving one row per CDR3 protein. The V and J calls here are based on TCRdb, not the publication. The sample shows some 400,000 distinct CDR3 sequences, more than 4.5% of them seen only once. This clonotype occurred many times.

The specimen comprised whole blood, sampled in connection with sensitization to the hapten diphenylcyclopropenone (DPC). This clonotype was sampled from a woman between 45 and 65 years old with alopecia areata. Some clones in this sample may be carry-over from other donors' samples. V usage is TRBV5-6 and J usage is TRBJ2-1, with 7 bases matching TRBD2. This CDR3 reads CASSLAIRGDNEQFF. For the CDR3, the DNA is TGTGCCAGCAGCTTGGCCATTCGGGGGGACAATGAGCAGTTCTTC.